The source of this T cell receptor (beta chain) is a study of cytomegalovirus exposure and HLA in healthy donors (dated by TCRdb to about 2017). Broadly, across the study: According to an earlier analysis of several hundred of the donors, roughly 180 million T cells yielded roughly 110 million unique TCR beta sequences and approximately 300 Gb of sequence data. An early release that covered some 630 HLA-typed donors contained approximately 300 gigabases of sequencing data and tens of millions of unique TCR sequences. Of the 300 to 450 genotyped donors, 65% to 90% fell in the genetic ancestry cluster associated with self-reported Caucasian donors. The study aimed to test whether signatures of past pathogen exposure could be identified by cataloging public T cell receptors. Using immunosequencing, the study profiled T cell repertoires from some 670 subjects and related those repertoires to cytomegalovirus serostatus. A separate validation cohort of about 110 different subjects was used in addition to the approximately 610-subject first cohort. To predict cytomegalovirus infection status, the study combined high-throughput TCR immunosequencing, statistical association of individual TCRs with disease status, and machine learning. In a later analysis, previously published TCR beta repertoires from about 670 donors were re-analyzed and high-resolution HLA genotyping was added so that TCR occurrence patterns could be studied. Rather than drawing on any new phenotypic data, the later analysis identified candidate immune exposures from TCR beta sequences and the way those sequences occurred across donors. In an earlier analysis of 587 of the donors, high-throughput TCR beta sequencing was used to judge whether each TCR beta V gene segment behaved as functional or pseudogenic. Donor age, sex, ethnicity and CMV serostatus were compiled together with the repertoire data. Genome-wide SNP genotypes for about 65% of the 666 donors were used in a later genetic analysis, which treated that subset as a discovery cohort. Every repertoire in the discovery cohort had been generated on one and the same sequencing platform. Class I and class II HLA loci were covered by the typing at four-digit resolution. The number of donors typed differed by locus, with 629-630 for A, B, C, DRB1 and DQB1, around 500 for DQA1, 606 for DPA1, and 450 to 480 for DPB1. Because of strong linkage in the cohort, five DR-DQ haplotypes were treated as single units for association and clustering. On average, around 240,000 unique TCR beta nucleotide sequences were sequenced per donor among 398 genotyped donors of the cohort, with 15% to 20% of those sequences being non-productive.

The cohort consisted of 666 healthy bone marrow donors. At the time of sampling, all cohort members were nominally healthy, though unrecorded immune exposures were likely present. The donor was CMV seropositive and belonged to the group of 250 to 350 seropositive cohort members. A peripheral blood sample was collected from each donor, and TCR beta sequencing was performed on peripheral blood mononuclear cells. Genomic DNA extraction from the blood cell samples was performed with the Qiagen DNeasy Blood Extraction Kit. The library was built by means of the immunoSEQ multiplex PCR assay. A mixture of 60 forward primers for TCR Vbeta segments and 13 reverse primers for TCR Jbeta segments was used in the multiplex PCR. A multiplex PCR assay on genomic DNA amplified the CDR3 region of rearranged TCR beta genes. On the Illumina HiSeq System, the amplified TCR beta libraries were sequenced as 87-base-pair reads. Turning to the authors' computational methods: In a later analysis, tens of millions of unique TCR beta chains were counted across the roughly 610 repertoires, and approximately 9.9 million of these chains were shared by at least two donors. Raw reads were error-corrected and collapsed into unique sequences with a nearest-neighbor algorithm that merged closely related sequences to remove PCR and sequencing errors. CDR3 sequences were aligned to IMGT reference sequences to assign V, D and J gene segments. For a sequence to be retained, at least a six-nucleotide match to both a V gene segment and a J gene segment was required. Rearrangements were called productive when the CDR3 lacked stop codons and stayed in frame with V and J; all others were non-productive. CDR3 was defined according to IMGT convention as the region running from the second conserved V-encoded cysteine to the conserved J-encoded phenylalanine. In an earlier analysis of 500 to 650 of the donors, sequences lacking an unambiguous match to a single V gene segment were excluded. An earlier analysis of under 750 of the donors called V segments functional above 56.7% productive rearrangements and segregating when the between-donor standard deviation exceeded 5%. A statistical classification framework was developed to diagnose cytomegalovirus status using the catalog of TCR beta chain sequences. In a later analysis, TCR nucleotide sequences were compared against IMGT/GENE-DB human TR gene sequences so that V and J genes could be assigned. A later analysis assigned CDR3 sequences and most-parsimonious VDJ recombination scenarios with the TCRdist pipeline. In a later analysis, each TCR beta chain was defined by its CDR3 amino acid sequence together with its V-gene family, and reads lacking a unique V-gene family were excluded. To address suspected cross-contamination and a sequencing artifact, a later analysis removed approximately 590 highly shared, low-generation-probability nucleotide sequences. In a later analysis, a clonal expansion index was calculated for each public chain from normalized within-repertoire ranks of inferred template counts. In a later analysis, generation probabilities were computed with a VDJ recombination model fitted to out-of-frame rearrangements, and the resulting probabilities were checked against IGoR. In a later analysis, hypergeometric tests were used to score TCR-TCR, TCR-HLA and TCR-CMV co-occurrence, with a repertoire-size bias correction applied to TCR pairs. To estimate false discovery rates, a later analysis permuted the HLA or CMV assignments 20 times. In a later analysis, co-occurring TCRs were grouped using DBSCAN, with TCRdist sequence similarity added in when clustering inside HLA-allele-positive subsets. For co-occurrence clustering, repertoires with fewer than 30,000 or more than 120,000 public chains were excluded, along with roughly 5 repertoires with anomalous nucleotide sharing. Drawn from immuneACCESS, this table holds only the in-frame rearrangements with V and J called that TCRdb kept. Clones are partly lost; checked studies trace under half to an unresolved V gene and leave the rest unexplained. V and J calls and clone size come straight from that table; D and trimming were deduced from the DNA. The sample data list 65,000 to 95,000 clones, and around 81% of these were observed just once. Jointly, the top ten make up less than 6% of the sample.

This clone was observed a single time. Its specific antigen is unknown. Within one base of it there is no much larger clone, and no base qualities were kept. Overall study outcomes, separate from this receptor: Linkage disequilibrium might explain the correlated functional status among segregating V segments, but an unknown experimental factor could not be ruled out. According to a later genetic analysis, donors in an Asian-associated ancestry cluster had fewer N-insertions in productive TCRs than the roughly 670-donor mean. Broadly in line with IMGT annotations, most TCR beta V segments showed up in productive rearrangements about 87% or about 30% of the time in an earlier analysis of 450 to 600 of the donors. In a later analysis, HLA-associated TCR beta chains were found to be more clonally expanded and to have lower generation probabilities than equally common non-associated chains. For the cohort, immune exposure information was limited to CMV serostatus. An association between a missense DCLRE1C variant and V-gene and J-gene trimming of TCR beta chains was found in a later genetic analysis and replicated in an independent cohort. In a later analysis, the rate of TCR association differed among HLA loci, with DRB1 alleles having the most associated TCRs and HLA-C alleles having the fewest. In a later analysis, more than 15,000 TCR beta sequences were associated with specific HLA alleles at a false discovery rate of 0.05. A total of fewer than 200 TCR beta chains were listed by the study as associated with cytomegalovirus. Presence/absence analyses assumed roughly uniform sequencing depth across donors, an assumption that may not hold. Because counts were too low, under 20 rarely observed V segments, including chromosome 9 orphons, were left out of the earlier analysis of 587 of the donors. According to a later analysis, most CMV-associated TCR beta chains appeared to be HLA-restricted, and the HLA associations seemed to be driven largely by CMV exposure. Across donors, most TCR sequences were observed very rarely, whereas some public TCRs were present in many individuals. A further reported finding was that TCR beta sequences accurately predicted the HLA-A and HLA-B alleles for most subjects in the first cohort. A later analysis reported that several top co-occurrence clusters appeared linked to parvovirus B19, influenza, CMV and Epstein-Barr virus. Because HLA typing was missing for some donors at each locus, association tests included only the typed subset. According to the authors, the approach could potentially be generalized to other disease states and immunological phenotypes. In vitro tests confirmed that a few of the cytomegalovirus-associated TCR beta chains recognize cytomegalovirus antigens. Only TCR beta chains were sequenced in this cohort, and the absence of alpha or paired-chain data limited detectable features. The sequencing pipeline was judged likely to have produced a cluster of highly shared sequence variants as a technical artifact. The classifier was reported to diagnose cytomegalovirus status with high specificity and sensitivity in both the original cohort and the validation cohort. When HLA alleles, especially DR and DQ, strongly co-occurred, TCR associations were difficult to assign to individual alleles.

The sequence derives from a male donor in good health and CMV-seropositive. Sequenced sample: PBMCs.

The CDR3 is CASSVDPGTNYGYTF. The DNA reads as follows: TGTGCCAGCAGCGTAGACCCAGGAACTAACTATGGCTACACCTTC. The V and J genes are TRBV9 and TRBJ1-2; no confident D gene assignment can be made. The trim is 0 bases for V and 0 bases for J, with a gap of 9 bases between the germline ends. Measured from the cysteine to the phenylalanine, the CDR3 is 15 residues long. Only CDR3 DNA remains: 45 bases, in frame from the first base. The germline V gene provides CDR1 SGDLS and CDR2 YYNGEE.